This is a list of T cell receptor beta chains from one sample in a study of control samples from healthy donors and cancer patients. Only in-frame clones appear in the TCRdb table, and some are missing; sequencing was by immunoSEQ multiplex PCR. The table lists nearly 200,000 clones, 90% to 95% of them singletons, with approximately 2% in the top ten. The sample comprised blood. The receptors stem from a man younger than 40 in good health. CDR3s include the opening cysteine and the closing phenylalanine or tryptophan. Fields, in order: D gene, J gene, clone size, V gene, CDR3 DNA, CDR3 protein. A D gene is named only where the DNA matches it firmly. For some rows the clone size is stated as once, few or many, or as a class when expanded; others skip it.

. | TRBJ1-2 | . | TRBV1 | TGCACTCCTCCAGGGGGAGGCTACACCTTC | CTPPGGGYTF
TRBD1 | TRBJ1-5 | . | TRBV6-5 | TGTGCCAGCAGTTACTCCAGGACAGGGCCAAATCAGCCCCAGCATTTT | CASSYSRTGPNQPQHF
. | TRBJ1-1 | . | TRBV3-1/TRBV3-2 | TGTGCCAGCAGCCTCGGACACTACAACACTGAAGCTTTCTTT | CASSLGHYNTEAFF
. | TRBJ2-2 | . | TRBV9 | TGTGCCAGCAGCGTCAGGCAGCAAGCCGGGGAGCTGTTTTTT | CASSVRQQAGELFF
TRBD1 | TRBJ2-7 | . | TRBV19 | TGTGCCAGTAGCCTAGGACAGGGGGACTACGAGCAGTACTTC | CASSLGQGDYEQYF
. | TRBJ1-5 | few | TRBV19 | TGTGCCAGTAGTATGGGAACAGGCAATCAGCCCCAGCATTTT | CASSMGTGNQPQHF
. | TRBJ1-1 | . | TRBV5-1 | TGCGCCAGCAGCCCCGTATCCGGCCTCACAGGGATGGCTACTGAAGCTTTCTTT | CASSPVSGLTGMATEAFF
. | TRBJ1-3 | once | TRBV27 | TGTGCCAGCTCCCGTGGAGGGAGCTCTGGAAACACCATATATTTT | CASSRGGSSGNTIYF
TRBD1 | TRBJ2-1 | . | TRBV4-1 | TGCGCCAGCAGCCAAGGCCGGGACAGGGGTTACAATGAGCAGTTCTTC | CASSQGRDRGYNEQFF
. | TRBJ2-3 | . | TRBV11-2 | TGTGCCAGCAGCTTACAGAGCACAGATACGCAGTATTTT | CASSLQSTDTQYF
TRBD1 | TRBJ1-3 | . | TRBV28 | TGTGCCAGCAGCCAAGGGGGCCCTGGAAACACCATATATTTT | CASSQGGPGNTIYF
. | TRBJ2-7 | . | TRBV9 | TGTGCCAGCAGCGTATCGGACGGTCCCTACGAGCAGTACTTC | CASSVSDGPYEQYF
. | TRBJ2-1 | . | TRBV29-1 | TGCAGCGTACATGGGGCTGGCAATGAGCAGTTCTTC | CSVHGAGNEQFF
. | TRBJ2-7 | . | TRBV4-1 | TGCGCCAGCAGCCGATTGACAGGCTACGAGCAGTACTTC | CASSRLTGYEQYF
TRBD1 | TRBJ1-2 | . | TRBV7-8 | TGTGCCAGCAGCTTATGGGCGGCAGGGGGCGAAGTTGGCTACACCTTC | CASSLWAAGGEVGYTF
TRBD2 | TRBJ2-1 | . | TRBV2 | TGTGCCAGCACCAACCTAGCGGGGGGATACAATGAGCAGTTCTTC | CASTNLAGGYNEQFF
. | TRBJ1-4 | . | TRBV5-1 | TGCGCCAGCAGCTCGGGACAAGGATCCTATGAAAAACTGTTTTTT | CASSSGQGSYEKLFF
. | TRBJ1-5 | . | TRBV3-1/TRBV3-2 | TGTGCCAGCAGCCAGGCAAGTGGGGGGGTTAATCAGCCCCAGCATTTT | CASSQASGGVNQPQHF
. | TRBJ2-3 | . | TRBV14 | TGTGCCAGCAGCCAAGCTCCGGAACAGGCAACGAGGGATACGCAGTATTTT | CASSQAPEQATRDTQYF
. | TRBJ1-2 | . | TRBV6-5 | TGTGCCAGCAGTTACGCGGCAGGGAGAGACATGCGCGGCTACACCTTC | CASSYAAGRDMRGYTF
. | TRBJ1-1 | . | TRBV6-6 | TGTGCCAGCACGGGATTCAACACTGAAGCTTTCTTT | CASTGFNTEAFF
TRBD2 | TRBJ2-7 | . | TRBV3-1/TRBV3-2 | TGTGCCAGCAGCCAAGGATTAGCGGGGGCGGGGTCCTACGAGCAGTACTTC | CASSQGLAGAGSYEQYF
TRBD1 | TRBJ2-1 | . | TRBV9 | TGTGCCAGCAGCCCACGGACCCTTTGGACAGGGGCAAGTGAGCAGTTCTTC | CASSPRTLWTGASEQFF
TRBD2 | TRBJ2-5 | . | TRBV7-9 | TGTGCCAGCAGCTTTCTTAGCGGGGGGACGGAGACCCAGTACTTC | CASSFLSGGTETQYF
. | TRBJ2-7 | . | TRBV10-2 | TGCGCCAGCAGTGGCCGCGGGGGCGAACAGTACTTC | CASSGRGGEQYF
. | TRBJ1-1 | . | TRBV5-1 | TGCGCCAGCAGCCCAGAGACCAACACTGAAGCTTTCTTT | CASSPETNTEAFF
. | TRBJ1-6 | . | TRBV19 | TGTGCCAGTAGTATGAACGGGCAGACTAATTCACCCCTCCACTTT | CASSMNGQTNSPLHF